The T cell receptor beta chain described here comes from a study of control samples from healthy donors and cancer patients. The CDR3 has 16 amino acids. Trimming stripped 3 bases from V and 2 bases from J, with 14 bases between. Germline-derived CDR1 and CDR2 are LNHDA and SQIVND (reference sequence). This clone came up once. Measured with immunoSEQ multiplex PCR; TCRdb has only the in-frame clones, and not every one. Found here are 110,000 to 150,000 clones, about 85% of them singletons; the top ten hold around 9%. The rearrangement uses TRBV19 and TRBJ2-1; D perhaps matches TRBD2 (6 bases). Material for sequencing was blood. The sequence was obtained from a woman in her 30s in good health. The CDR3 nucleotides are TGTGCCAGTAGTATCGGCGGGGTGGGACCCTACAATGAGCAGTTCTTC. It codes for CASSIGGVGPYNEQFF.